This TCR beta chain was identified during a study of T-cell memory formation after mild COVID-19. Findings and caveats of the study: Clones contracting day 15 to 85 were balanced CD4/CD8; later expanders leaned CD4+. The authors left the SARS-CoV-2 specificity of second-wave clones peaking on day 37 unconfirmed.

CDR1 is WSHSY, CDR2 SAAADI, per germline. This CDR3 spans 13 amino acids. The ends were cut back, 4 bases at V and 5 bases at J, with 11 bases in the middle. Note on this clonotype: Its antigen is not identified.

TCRdb independently ran MiXCR on the 5' RACE reads; one entry per CDR3 protein. The repertoire consists of roughly 400,000 distinct CDR3 sequences, with 15% to 20% occurring once and the leading ten covering 20% to 25%. The sample was PBMCs or a T cell subset sorted from them (not recorded which). The origin of this receptor is a man younger than 30 who had mild COVID-19 (a few samples of this study predate the infection). Cell type and time point are not known. The rearrangement links TRBV10-2 to TRBJ1-1, with TRBD1 as a possible D gene (6 bases). DNA for the CDR3: TGCGCCAGCAGTGTTTCAGGGGAAACTGAAGCTTTCTTT. Its protein is CASSVSGETEAFF.